This T cell receptor beta chain comes out of a study of shared clonotypes between healthy human individuals. The V gene's germline CDR1 is MNHEY and CDR2 SMNVEV (reference sequence). The CDR3 is 14 amino acids. Trimming pared 3 bases from V and 10 bases from J, leaving 16 bases between. Sequenced by immunoSEQ multiplex PCR; TCRdb stores in-frame clones only, minus some. The table has fewer than 1.6 million clones, roughly 98.5% seen once. Input material: naive CD4+ T cells sorted from blood. Indicated subset: CD45RA+ positively selected. This chain connects TRBV27 to TRBJ2-1; no firm D call. The TCR sequence derives from a man between 25 and 39 years old in good health. CDR3 nucleotide sequence: TGTGCCAGCAGTTTCGCTGGCCCCCATCGGGAGCAGTTCTTC. It yields the protein CASSFAGPHREQFF.